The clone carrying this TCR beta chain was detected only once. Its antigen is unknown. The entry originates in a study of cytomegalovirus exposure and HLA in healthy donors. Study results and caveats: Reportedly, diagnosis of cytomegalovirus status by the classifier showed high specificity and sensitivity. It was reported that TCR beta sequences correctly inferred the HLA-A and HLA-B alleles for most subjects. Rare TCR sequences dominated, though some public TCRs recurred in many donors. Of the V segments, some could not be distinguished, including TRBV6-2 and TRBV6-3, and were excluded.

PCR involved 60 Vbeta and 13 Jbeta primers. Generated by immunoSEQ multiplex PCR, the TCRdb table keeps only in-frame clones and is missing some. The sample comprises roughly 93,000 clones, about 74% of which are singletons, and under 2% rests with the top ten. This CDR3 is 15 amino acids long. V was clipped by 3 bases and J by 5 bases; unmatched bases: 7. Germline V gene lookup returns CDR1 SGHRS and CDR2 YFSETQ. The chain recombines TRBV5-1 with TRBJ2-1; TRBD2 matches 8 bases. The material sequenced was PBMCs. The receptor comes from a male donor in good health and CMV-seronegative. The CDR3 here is CASSWGGRWDNEQFF. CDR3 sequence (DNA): TGCGCCAGCAGCTGGGGCGGGAGGTGGGACAATGAGCAGTTCTTC.